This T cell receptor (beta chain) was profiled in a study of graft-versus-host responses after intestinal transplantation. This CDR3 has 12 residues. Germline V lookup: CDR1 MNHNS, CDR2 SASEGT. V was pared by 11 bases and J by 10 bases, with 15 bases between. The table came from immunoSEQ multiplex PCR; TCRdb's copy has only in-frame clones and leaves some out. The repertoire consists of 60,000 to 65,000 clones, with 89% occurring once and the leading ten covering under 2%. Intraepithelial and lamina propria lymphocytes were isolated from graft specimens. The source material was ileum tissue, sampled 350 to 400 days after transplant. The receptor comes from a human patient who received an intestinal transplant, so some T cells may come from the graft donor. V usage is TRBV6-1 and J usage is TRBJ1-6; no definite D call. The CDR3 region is CAERGLGSPLHF. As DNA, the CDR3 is TGTGCCGAACGCGGTCTAGGCTCACCCCTCCACTTT.